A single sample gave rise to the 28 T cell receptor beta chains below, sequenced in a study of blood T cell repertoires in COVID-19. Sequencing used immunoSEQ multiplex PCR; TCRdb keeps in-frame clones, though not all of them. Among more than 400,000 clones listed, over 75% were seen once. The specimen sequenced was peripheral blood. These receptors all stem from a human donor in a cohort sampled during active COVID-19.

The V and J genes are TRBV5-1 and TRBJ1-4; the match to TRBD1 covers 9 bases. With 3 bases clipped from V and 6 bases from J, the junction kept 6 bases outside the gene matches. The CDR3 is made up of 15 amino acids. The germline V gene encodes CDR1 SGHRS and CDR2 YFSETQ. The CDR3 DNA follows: TGCGCCAGCAGCTCGGACAGGGGAGTCGATGAAAAACTGTTTTTT. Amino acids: CASSSDRGVDEKLFF.

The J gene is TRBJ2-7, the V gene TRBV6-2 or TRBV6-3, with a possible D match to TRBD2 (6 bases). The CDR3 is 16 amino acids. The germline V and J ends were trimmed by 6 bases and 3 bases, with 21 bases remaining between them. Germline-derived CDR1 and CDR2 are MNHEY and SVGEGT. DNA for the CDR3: TGTGCCAGCAGCCCTCCCGTGGAGCGGGCCGACTACGAGCAGTACTTC. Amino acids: CASSPPVERADYEQYF.

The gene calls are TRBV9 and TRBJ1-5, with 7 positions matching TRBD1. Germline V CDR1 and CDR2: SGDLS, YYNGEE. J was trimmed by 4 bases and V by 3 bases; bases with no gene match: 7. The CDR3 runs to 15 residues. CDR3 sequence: CASSGGDRPNQPQHF. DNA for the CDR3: TGTGCCAGCAGCGGTGGGGACAGACCAAATCAGCCCCAGCATTTT. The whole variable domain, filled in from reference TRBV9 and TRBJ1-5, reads DSGVTQTPKHLITATGQRVTLRCSPRSGDLSVYWYQQSLDQGLQFLIQYYNGEERAKGNILERFSAQQFPDLHSELNLSSLELGDSALYFCASSGGDRPNQPQHFGDGTRLSIL.

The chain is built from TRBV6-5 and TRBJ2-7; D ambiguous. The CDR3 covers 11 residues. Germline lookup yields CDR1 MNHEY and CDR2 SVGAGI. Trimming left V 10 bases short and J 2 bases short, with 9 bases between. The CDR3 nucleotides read TGTGCCACCCAGTACACCTACGAGCAGTACTTC. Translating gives CATQYTYEQYF.

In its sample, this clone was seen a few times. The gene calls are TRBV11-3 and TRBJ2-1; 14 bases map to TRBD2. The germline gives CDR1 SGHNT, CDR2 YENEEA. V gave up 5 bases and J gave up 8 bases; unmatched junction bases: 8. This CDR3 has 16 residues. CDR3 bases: TGTGCCAGCAGCCTAGGGACTAGCGGGAGACTGGATGAGCAGTTCTTC. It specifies CASSLGTSGRLDEQFF.

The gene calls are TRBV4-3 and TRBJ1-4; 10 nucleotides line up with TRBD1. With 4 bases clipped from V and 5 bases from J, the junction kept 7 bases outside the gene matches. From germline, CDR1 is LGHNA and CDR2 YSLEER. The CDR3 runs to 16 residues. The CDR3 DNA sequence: TGCGCCAGCAGCCGTTCCCGGGACAGGGGCAATGAAAAACTGTTTTTT. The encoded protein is CASSRSRDRGNEKLFF.

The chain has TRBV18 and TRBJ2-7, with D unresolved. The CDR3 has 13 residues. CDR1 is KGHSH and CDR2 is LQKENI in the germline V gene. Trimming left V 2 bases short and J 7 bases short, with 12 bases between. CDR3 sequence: CASSPFGSGEQYF. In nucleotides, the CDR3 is TGTGCCAGCTCACCATTCGGTTCCGGGGAGCAGTACTTC.

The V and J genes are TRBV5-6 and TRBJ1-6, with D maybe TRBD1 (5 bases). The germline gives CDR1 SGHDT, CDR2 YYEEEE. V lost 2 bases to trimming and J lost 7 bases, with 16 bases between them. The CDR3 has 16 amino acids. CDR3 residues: CASSLRTMKGNSPLHF. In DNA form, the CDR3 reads TGTGCCAGCAGCTTACGGACAATGAAAGGAAATTCACCCCTCCACTTT.

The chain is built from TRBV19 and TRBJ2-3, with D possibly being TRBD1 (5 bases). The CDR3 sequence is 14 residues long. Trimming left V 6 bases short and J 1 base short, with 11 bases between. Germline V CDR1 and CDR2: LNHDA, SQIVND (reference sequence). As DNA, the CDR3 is TGTGCCAGTAGAAAGGGGTCTGGCACAGATACGCAGTATTTT. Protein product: CASRKGSGTDTQYF. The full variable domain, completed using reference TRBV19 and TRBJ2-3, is DGGITQSPKYLFRKEGQNVTLSCEQNLNHDAMYWYRQDPGQGLRLIYYSQIVNDFQKGDIAEGYSVSREKKESFPLTVTSAQKNPTAFYLCASRKGSGTDTQYFGPGTRLTVL.

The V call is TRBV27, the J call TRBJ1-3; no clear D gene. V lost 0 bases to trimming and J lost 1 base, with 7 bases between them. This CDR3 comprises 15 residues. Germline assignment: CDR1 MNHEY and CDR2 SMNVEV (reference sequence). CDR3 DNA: TGTGCCAGCAGTTTATCGTCCGGTTCTGGAAACACCATATATTTT. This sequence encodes CASSLSSGSGNTIYF.

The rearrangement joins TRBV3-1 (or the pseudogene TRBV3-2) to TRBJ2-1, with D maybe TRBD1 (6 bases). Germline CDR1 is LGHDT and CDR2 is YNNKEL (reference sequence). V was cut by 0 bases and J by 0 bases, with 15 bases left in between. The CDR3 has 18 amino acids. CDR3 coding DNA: TGTGCCAGCAGCCAAGATCACCCACAGGGTAGCTCCTACAATGAGCAGTTCTTC. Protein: CASSQDHPQGSSYNEQFF.

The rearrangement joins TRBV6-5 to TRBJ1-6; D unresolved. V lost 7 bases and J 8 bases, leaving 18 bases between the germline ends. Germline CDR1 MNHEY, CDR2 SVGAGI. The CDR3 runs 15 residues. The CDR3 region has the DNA TGTGCCAGCAAAGTACCGGGAGGGTTCGATTCACCCCTCCACTTT. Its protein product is CASKVPGGFDSPLHF.

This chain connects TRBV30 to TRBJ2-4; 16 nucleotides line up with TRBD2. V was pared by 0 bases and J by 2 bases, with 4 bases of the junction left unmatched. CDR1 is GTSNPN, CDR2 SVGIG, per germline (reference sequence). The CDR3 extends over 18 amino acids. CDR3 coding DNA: TGTGCCTGGAGTGTTGGGACTAGCGGGAGGGTGTCCAAAAACATTCAGTACTTC. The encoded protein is CAWSVGTSGRVSKNIQYF.

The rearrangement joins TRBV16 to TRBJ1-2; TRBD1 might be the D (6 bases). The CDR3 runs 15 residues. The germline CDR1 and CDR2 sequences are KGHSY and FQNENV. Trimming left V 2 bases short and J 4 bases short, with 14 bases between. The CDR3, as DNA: TGTGCCAGCAGCCAAGGGCAGGGGCGATTCTATGGCTACACCTTC. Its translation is CASSQGQGRFYGYTF.

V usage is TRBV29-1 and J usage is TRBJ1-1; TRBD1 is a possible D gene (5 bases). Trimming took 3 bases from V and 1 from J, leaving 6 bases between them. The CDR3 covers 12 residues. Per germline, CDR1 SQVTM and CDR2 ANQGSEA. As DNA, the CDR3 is TGCAGCGTTGAGACAGCGAACACTGAAGCTTTCTTT. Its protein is CSVETANTEAFF.

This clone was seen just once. The CDR3 spells CASSLATSGIYNEQFF. The CDR3 nucleotides are TGTGCCAGCAGCTTGGCGACTAGCGGGATATACAATGAGCAGTTCTTC. The chain has TRBV5-6 and TRBJ2-1, with 11 positions matching TRBD2. The germline V gene encodes CDR1 SGHDT and CDR2 YYEEEE. The V and J ends lost 0 bases and 4 bases, in that order; junction bases with no gene match: 3. This CDR3 spans 16 amino acids. The full variable domain, with the rest looked up from reference TRBV5-6 and TRBJ2-1, is DAGVTQSPTHLIKTRGQQVTLRCSPKSGHDTVSWYQQALGQGPQFIFQYYEEEERQRGNFPDRFSGHQFPNYSSELNVNALLLGDSALYLCASSLATSGIYNEQFFGPGTRLTVL.

CDR3 loop: CASSLIGTGFQSPLHF. CDR3 nucleotides: TGTGCCAGCAGTTTAATAGGGACAGGGTTTCAGTCACCCCTCCACTTT. The chain joins TRBV27 to TRBJ1-6; TRBD1 matches 9 bases. Unmatched junction bases numbered 9, after V lost 2 bases and J lost 10 bases. Germline lookup yields CDR1 MNHEY and CDR2 SMNVEV (reference sequence). CDR3 size: 16 residues.

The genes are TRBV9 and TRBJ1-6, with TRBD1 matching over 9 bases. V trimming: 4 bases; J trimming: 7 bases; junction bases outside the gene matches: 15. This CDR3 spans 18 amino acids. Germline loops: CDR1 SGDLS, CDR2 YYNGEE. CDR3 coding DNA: TGTGCCAGCAGCCTAAGTTTTCCGGGACAGGGAAGCAATTCACCCCTCCACTTT. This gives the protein CASSLSFPGQGSNSPLHF.

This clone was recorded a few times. CDR3 in DNA: TGTGCCAGCAGCCCGGAACCGTGGGGGGTTAACACTGAAGCTTTCTTT. The encoded protein is CASSPEPWGVNTEAFF. V and J are TRBV5-4 and TRBJ1-1; the D gene is possibly TRBD1 (5 bases). The CDR3 extends over 16 amino acids. Trimming left V 4 bases short and J 2 bases short, with 18 bases between. The germline gives CDR1 SGHNT, CDR2 YYREEE (reference sequence).

CDR3 protein: CAWSFKGLAGPGGPNEQFF. The CDR3 nucleotides read TGTGCCTGGAGTTTTAAAGGACTAGCAGGACCCGGGGGCCCCAATGAGCAGTTCTTC. J is TRBJ2-1 and V is TRBV30; 8 bases map to TRBD2. Losses at the gene ends were 2 bases for V and 6 bases for J; bases not matched to a gene: 21. CDR1 and CDR2 (germline): GTSNPN, SVGIG (reference sequence). The CDR3 loop spans 19 amino acids.

The CDR3 loop is CATSDYTSGRAGNEQFF. The CDR3 region has the DNA TGTGCCACCAGTGATTATACTAGCGGGAGGGCCGGGAATGAGCAGTTCTTC. The chain employs TRBV24-1 and TRBJ2-1; 13 positions match TRBD2. Trimming cost V 2 bases and J 7 bases; bases outside gene matches: 7. CDR1 and CDR2 from the germline V gene are KGHDR and SFDVKD. The CDR3 loop spans 17 amino acids.

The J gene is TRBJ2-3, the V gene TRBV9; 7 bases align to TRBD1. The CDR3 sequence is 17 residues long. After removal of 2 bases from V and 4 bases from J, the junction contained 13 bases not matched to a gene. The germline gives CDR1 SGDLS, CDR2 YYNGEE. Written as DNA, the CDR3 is TGTGCCAGCAGCGTTGGACAGGTTGGGACGGGGCCAGATACGCAGTATTTT. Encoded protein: CASSVGQVGTGPDTQYF.

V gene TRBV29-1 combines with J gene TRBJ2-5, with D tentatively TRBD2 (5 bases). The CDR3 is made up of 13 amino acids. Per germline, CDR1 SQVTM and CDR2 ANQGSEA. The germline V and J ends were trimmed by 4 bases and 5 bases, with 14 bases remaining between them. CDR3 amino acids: CSVGGGLGETQYF. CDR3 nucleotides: TGCAGCGTTGGCGGAGGACTTGGGGAGACCCAGTACTTC.

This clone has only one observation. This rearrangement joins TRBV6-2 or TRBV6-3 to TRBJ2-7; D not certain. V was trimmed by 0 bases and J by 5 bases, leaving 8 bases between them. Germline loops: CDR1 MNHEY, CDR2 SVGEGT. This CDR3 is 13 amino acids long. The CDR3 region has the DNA TGTGCCAGCAGTTACTCGAACAGAGACGAGCAGTACTTC. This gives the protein CASSYSNRDEQYF.

Written as DNA, the CDR3 is TGTGCCAGCAGCACCGGACAGGGGTTGGGGAATGAGCAGTTCTTC. Amino acid sequence: CASSTGQGLGNEQFF. The chain couples TRBV3-1 (or the pseudogene TRBV3-2) to TRBJ2-1; 9 bases align to TRBD1. Germline V gene sequence: CDR1 LGHDT, CDR2 YNNKEL (reference sequence). J lost 7 bases, V lost 5 bases, and 9 bases had no gene match. There are 15 residues in the CDR3.

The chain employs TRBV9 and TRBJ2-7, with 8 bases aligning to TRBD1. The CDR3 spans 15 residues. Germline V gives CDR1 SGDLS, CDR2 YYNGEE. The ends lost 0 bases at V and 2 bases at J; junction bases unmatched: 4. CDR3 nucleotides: TGTGCCAGCAGCGTAGATCAGGGGGCGGCCTACGAGCAGTACTTC. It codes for CASSVDQGAAYEQYF.

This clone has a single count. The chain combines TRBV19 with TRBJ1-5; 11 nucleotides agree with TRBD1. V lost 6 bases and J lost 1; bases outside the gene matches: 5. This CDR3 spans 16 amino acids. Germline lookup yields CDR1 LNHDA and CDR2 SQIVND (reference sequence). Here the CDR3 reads CASRTGTGGSNQPQHF. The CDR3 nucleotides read TGTGCCAGTAGAACCGGGACAGGGGGAAGCAATCAGCCCCAGCATTTT. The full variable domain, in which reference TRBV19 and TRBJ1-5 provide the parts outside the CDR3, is DGGITQSPKYLFRKEGQNVTLSCEQNLNHDAMYWYRQDPGQGLRLIYYSQIVNDFQKGDIAEGYSVSREKKESFPLTVTSAQKNPTAFYLCASRTGTGGSNQPQHFGDGTRLSIL.

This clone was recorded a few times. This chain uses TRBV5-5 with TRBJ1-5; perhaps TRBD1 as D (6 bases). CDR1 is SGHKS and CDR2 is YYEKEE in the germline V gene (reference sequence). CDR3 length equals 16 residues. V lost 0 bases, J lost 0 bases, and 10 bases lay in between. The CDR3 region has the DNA TGTGCCAGCAGCTTGGTTGGGACACTTAGCAATCAGCCCCAGCATTTT. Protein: CASSLVGTLSNQPQHF.